Each of the 11 T cell receptor beta chains below was sequenced from the same sample in a study of Ad26.COV2.S vaccination and SARS-CoV-2 variants. The method was immunoSEQ multiplex PCR; TCRdb's version includes in-frame clones alone and lacks a portion of them. The sample contains 300,000 to 400,000 clones, 90% of which appear only once. Sample treatment: approximately 18 received Ad26.COV2.S at low or high dose, single or two shots; several received placebo; per-sample allocation not given. At day 63 after the first vaccine or placebo injection, samples were drawn. The sequencing here drew on peripheral blood, taken in a trial of Ad26.COV2.S vaccine versus placebo. Receptor source: a person between 18 and 60 years old who received the Ad26.COV2.S COVID-19 vaccine or a placebo.

This clone was found a few times. This chain links TRBV6-2 or TRBV6-3 with TRBJ1-1, with unresolved D. In germline, CDR1 is MNHEY, CDR2 SVGEGT. Trimming took off 4 bases at V and 10 bases at J, with 10 bases between the two ends. The CDR3 is 11 residues long. The CDR3 protein is CASSLAGVAFF. CDR3 DNA: TGTGCCAGCAGTTTAGCGGGAGTAGCTTTCTTT.

The genes are TRBV6-6 and TRBJ2-2; the D gene is possibly TRBD2 (6 bases). Trimming removed 5 bases at V and 0 bases at J, with 19 bases between. From germline, CDR1 is MNHNY and CDR2 SVGAGI (reference sequence). The CDR3 covers 18 residues. The CDR3 region is CASSLWGLASPNTGELFF. CDR3 DNA sequence: TGTGCCAGCAGTCTATGGGGACTCGCCTCTCCGAACACCGGGGAGCTGTTTTTT.

This chain uses TRBV9 with TRBJ2-1, with D perhaps assigned TRBD1 or TRBD2 (7 bases each). CDR1 is SGDLS, CDR2 YYNGEE, per germline. The CDR3 contains 14 residues. Trimming pared 5 bases from V and 5 bases from J, leaving 14 bases between. DNA for the CDR3: TGTGCCAGCAGGGGAGGGACAGAAGACAATGAGCAGTTCTTC. This translates into CASRGGTEDNEQFF.

This chain uses TRBV4-1 with TRBJ2-7; 9 bases line up with TRBD1. Per the germline V gene, CDR1 is MGHRA and CDR2 is YSYEKL. The CDR3 runs to 15 residues. Trimming removed 0 bases from V and 1 base from J; junction bases left unmatched: 1. CDR3 region: CASSQEDRGSYEQYF. The CDR3 DNA follows: TGCGCCAGCAGCCAAGAGGACAGGGGTTCCTACGAGCAGTACTTC.

This clone was observed a handful of times. This chain links TRBV29-1 with TRBJ1-2; D is unresolved. V was clipped by 3 bases and J by 7 bases, with 3 bases between them. CDR3 length equals 9 residues. The germline gives CDR1 SQVTM, CDR2 ANQGSEA. The CDR3 DNA is TGCAGCGTTGATTCTGGCTACACCTTC. This codes for CSVDSGYTF. Variable domain in full (rest from reference TRBV29-1 and TRBJ1-2): SAVISQKPSRDICQRGTSLTIQCQVDSQVTMMFWYRQQPGQSLTLIATANQGSEATYESGFVIDKFPISRPNLTFSTLTVSNMSPEDSSIYLCSVDSGYTFGSGTRLTVV.

This sequence joins TRBV7-9 and TRBJ1-1; D not certain. Trimming cost V 3 bases and J 5 bases, with 16 bases left between them. CDR3 length: 15 amino acids. Germline V lookup: CDR1 SEHNR, CDR2 FQNEAQ (reference sequence). CDR3 protein: CASSLTKGKYTEAFF. The CDR3 bases are TGTGCCAGCAGCTTGACAAAGGGAAAGTATACTGAAGCTTTCTTT.

The chain recombines TRBV5-8 with TRBJ2-6; no clear D gene. There are 14 residues in the CDR3. CDR1 is SGHTS, CDR2 YDEGEE, per germline. Trimming removed 3 bases at V and 9 bases at J, with 13 bases between. CDR3 coding DNA: TGTGCCAGCAGCTCGTCACCGATCCTCAACGTCCTGACTTTC. Encoded protein: CASSSSPILNVLTF.

This sequence joins TRBV3-1 (or the pseudogene TRBV3-2) and TRBJ2-3, with a tentative D call TRBD2 (7 bases). The V end lost 1 base, the J end lost 1 base, and 18 bases lay between the germline ends. The CDR3 runs to 18 residues. From germline, CDR1 is LGHDT and CDR2 YNNKEL (reference sequence). CDR3 nucleotide sequence: TGTGCCAGCAGCCAAGGCTCAAGGGGGGGAGGGGGCACAGATACGCAGTATTTT. Protein: CASSQGSRGGGGTDTQYF.

J is TRBJ2-5 and V is TRBV7-2; TRBD2 aligns across 9 bases. V trimming: 5 bases; J trimming: 5 bases; junction bases outside the gene matches: 6. The CDR3 loop spans 14 amino acids. From germline, CDR1 is SGHTA and CDR2 FQGNSA. The CDR3 region has the DNA TGTGCCAGCAGCACCGGGACTAGCAGGGAGACCCAGTACTTC. The encoded protein is CASSTGTSRETQYF.

The chain carries TRBV4-1 and TRBJ2-1; 8 nucleotides line up with TRBD2. CDR3 length: 15 residues. J was trimmed by 8 bases and V by 0 bases; bases with no gene match: 6. The germline V gene encodes CDR1 MGHRA and CDR2 YSYEKL. CDR3 protein: CASSQERTSRDEQFF. CDR3 bases: TGCGCCAGCAGCCAAGAAAGGACTAGCCGAGATGAGCAGTTCTTC.

The chain couples TRBV18 to TRBJ1-1, with D unresolved. CDR3 size: 15 residues. V was trimmed by 3 bases and J by 1 base, leaving 12 bases between them. The germline gives CDR1 KGHSH, CDR2 LQKENI. The CDR3 loop is CASSPPELRNTEAFF. The CDR3 region has the DNA TGTGCCAGCTCACCTCCCGAATTGCGGAACACTGAAGCTTTCTTT.